These T cell receptor beta chains were read from a single sample in a study of blood T cell repertoires in COVID-19. Data came from immunoSEQ multiplex PCR; TCRdb stores just in-frame clones and leaves some out. This table holds 150,000 to 160,000 clones, approximately 86% found once. The sample was peripheral blood. These receptors were taken from an older woman with acute or convalescent COVID-19. The CDR3 runs from the conserved cysteine through the conserved F or W. D genes are given only for firm matches. Clone size, where shown, is once, few, many, or a class for clones that have expanded.

clone_size	v_call	j_call	d_call	cdr3_aa	cdr3_nt
.	TRBV5-8	TRBJ2-7	TRBD1	CASSLIQGSYEQYF	TGTGCCAGCAGCTTGATACAGGGGTCCTACGAGCAGTACTTC
.	TRBV5-4	TRBJ1-1	.	CASSLQARAEAFF	TGTGCCAGCAGCTTACAGGCTCGGGCTGAAGCTTTCTTT
.	TRBV2	TRBJ1-6	.	CASSVSLGHNSPLHF	TGTGCCAGCAGTGTATCTTTGGGCCACAATTCACCCCTCCACTTT
.	TRBV6-5	TRBJ1-5	.	CASLSGVLRDQPQHF	TGTGCCAGCCTTTCAGGGGTACTTCGGGATCAGCCCCAGCATTTT
.	TRBV7-8	TRBJ1-2	.	CASSPLDSDYTF	TGTGCCAGCAGCCCCTTGGACAGTGACTACACCTTC
.	TRBV5-1	TRBJ2-6	.	CASSLQGYPGANVLTF	TGCGCCAGCAGCTTGCAGGGGTACCCTGGGGCCAACGTCCTGACTTTC
.	TRBV6-6	TRBJ1-5	TRBD1	CASHMTGIGQPQHF	TGTGCCAGCCATATGACAGGGATCGGCCAGCCCCAGCATTTT
.	TRBV2	TRBJ2-5	.	CASSPLLEPQYF	TGTGCCAGCAGTCCCCTTTTAGAACCCCAGTACTTC
.	TRBV10-1	TRBJ2-3	TRBD2	CASSESLAGKDTQYF	TGCGCCAGCAGTGAGAGTTTAGCGGGGAAAGATACGCAGTATTTT
.	TRBV19	TRBJ2-1	TRBD1	CASSIGQGARNEQFF	TGTGCCAGTAGTATCGGACAGGGGGCGAGGAATGAGCAGTTCTTC
.	TRBV7-9	TRBJ2-7	TRBD1	CASSLGQGALYEQYF	TGTGCCAGCAGCTTAGGACAGGGGGCCCTTTACGAGCAGTACTTC
.	TRBV29-1	TRBJ1-6	.	CSVRDTYNSPLHF	TGCAGCGTTCGGGACACATATAATTCACCCCTCCACTTT
.	TRBV9	TRBJ2-7	.	CASSVIQGGEQYF	TGTGCCAGCAGCGTCATACAGGGTGGCGAGCAGTACTTC
.	TRBV7-9	TRBJ1-5	.	CASSPGEGRQPQHF	TGTGCCAGCAGCCCCGGGGAGGGGAGGCAGCCCCAGCATTTT
once	TRBV7-2	TRBJ1-1	TRBD1	CASTRAGGLGTEAFF	TGTGCCAGCACTCGAGCAGGGGGATTGGGCACTGAAGCTTTCTTT
.	TRBV7-2	TRBJ1-1	.	CASSLAQTVTTEAFF	TGTGCCAGCAGCTTAGCGCAAACAGTTACTACTGAAGCTTTCTTT
.	TRBV11-2	TRBJ2-3	TRBD1	CASSSTARTGGTDTQYF	TGTGCCAGCAGCTCCACCGCCCGGACAGGGGGCACAGATACGCAGTATTTT
.	TRBV19	TRBJ1-2	.	CASSSAWVQGTNYGYTF	TGTGCCAGTAGTTCCGCGTGGGTGCAGGGAACTAACTATGGCTACACCTTC
.	TRBV19	TRBJ1-2	TRBD1	CAISDRGYGYTF	TGTGCCATTTCGGACAGGGGTTATGGCTACACCTTC
.	TRBV19	TRBJ2-3	.	CASSSPTGRSYTDTQYF	TGTGCCAGTAGTTCCCCGACAGGCCGCTCCTACACAGATACGCAGTATTTT
.	TRBV2	TRBJ1-1	TRBD1	CASSEEGASTEAFF	TGTGCCAGCAGTGAAGAGGGGGCGAGCACTGAAGCTTTCTTT